The 30 T cell receptor beta chains in this list originate from one sample, sequenced in a study of Graves' ophthalmopathy and Graves' hyperthyroidism. Transcripts of RNA were the source for amplifying TCR beta CDR3 regions. HTBI primers served in a first-round RT-PCR, which a second-round multiplex PCR followed. One entry per CDR3 protein, called by TCRdb with MiXCR from the multiplex PCR reads. The top ten hold approximately 9.8% of the sample, which has roughly 500,000 distinct CDR3 sequences, roughly 14% seen once. Sequenced material: blood. These receptors were collected from a woman younger than 45 with Graves' ophthalmopathy.

This chain joins TRBV28 and TRBJ2-2, with D uncertain. The V end lost 5 bases, the J end lost 5 bases, and 21 bases lay between the germline ends. The germline V gene has CDR1 MDHEN and CDR2 SYDVKM. The CDR3 has 17 residues. The CDR3 sequence is CASSPTPGRDLTGELFF. The CDR3 bases are TGTGCCAGCAGTCCCACTCCGGGCCGCGATTTGACCGGGGAGCTGTTTTTT.

Turning to this clonotype: A much larger clone lies one base from this, so it may be a read error. Here the CDR3 omits its conserved ending phenylalanine or tryptophan, so a read error is the likely source. V and J are TRBV20-1 and TRBJ1-5, with 8 bases lining up with TRBD1. CDR3 size: 13 residues. Trimming cost V 6 bases and J 9 bases; bases outside gene matches: 10. Germline V CDR1 and CDR2: DFQATT, SNEGSKA (reference sequence). CDR3 protein: CSAAGTGLGPQHL. As DNA, the CDR3 is TGCAGTGCGGCCGGGACAGGCTTGGGGCCCCAGCATTTG.

This clonotype was found many times. The rearrangement links TRBV6-5 to TRBJ1-5, with TRBD1 matching over 8 bases. Germline CDR1 and CDR2: MNHEY and SVGAGI. Germline trimming cut 7 bases from V and 3 bases from J; bases unmatched to any gene: 8. The CDR3 loop spans 15 amino acids. CDR3 nucleotide sequence: TGTGCCAGCACCCAAAGGACAGGGAACAATCAGCCCCAGCATTTT. Encoded protein: CASTQRTGNNQPQHF.

This clonotype was found many times. V usage is TRBV7-9 and J usage is TRBJ1-6; D is unresolved. V lost 6 bases and J 1 base, leaving 7 bases between the germline ends. The CDR3 is 14 residues long. Germline assignment: CDR1 SEHNR and CDR2 FQNEAQ (reference sequence). Here the CDR3 DNA reads TGTGCCAGCAGTTTATCGTCCTATAATTCACCCCTCCACTTT. As protein: CASSLSSYNSPLHF.

This clonotype was counted at least ten times. This chain uses TRBV28 with TRBJ1-5, with no clear D. CDR1 and CDR2 from the germline V gene are MDHEN and SYDVKM. V gave up 3 bases and J gave up 4 bases, with 19 bases separating them. This CDR3 comprises 17 residues. Here the CDR3 reads CASSFNRIMRINQPQHF. In nucleotides, the CDR3 is TGTGCCAGCAGTTTTAATAGGATAATGAGAATTAATCAGCCCCAGCATTTT. The variable domain in full, with the rest retrieved from reference TRBV28 and TRBJ1-5, is DVKVTQSSRYLVKRTGEKVFLECVQDMDHENMFWYRQDPGLGLRLIYFSYDVKMKEKGDIPEGYSVSREKKERFSLILESASTNQTSMYLCASSFNRIMRINQPQHFGDGTRLSIL.

This clonotype was detected only a few times. The V gene is TRBV12-3 or TRBV12-4, the J gene TRBJ1-5; no reliable D call. V dropped 3 bases and J dropped 7 bases, with 10 bases sitting between them. The CDR3 consists of 13 residues. The CDR3 region is CASSFRGAQPQHF. The DNA for the CDR3 is TGTGCCAGCAGTTTTAGAGGAGCCCAGCCCCAGCATTTT.

The chain is built from TRBV12-5 and TRBJ1-2; D gene ambiguous. Trimming took 0 bases from V and 3 from J, leaving 11 bases between them. CDR1 and CDR2 from the germline V gene are LGHNT and FRNRAP. This CDR3 is built from 15 residues. CDR3 in amino acids: CASGLVGNGHYGYTF. The CDR3, as DNA: TGTGCTAGTGGTTTGGTAGGAAACGGCCACTATGGCTACACCTTC.

A word on this clonotype: An end of the junction differs from the germline gene, which may be a read error. The chain employs TRBV15 and TRBJ1-5, with TRBD1 matching 8 bases. CDR3 length: 15 residues. Germline assignment: CDR1 LNHNV and CDR2 YYDKDF (reference sequence). The CDR3 loop reads CATSDPGTGNQPQHF. CDR3 nucleotides: TGTGCCACCAGTGACCCCGGGACAGGCAATCAGCCCCAACATTTT.

Many counts were recorded for this clonotype. The chain has TRBV2 and TRBJ1-5; TRBD1 is a possible D gene (5 bases). The CDR3 is made up of 15 amino acids. Between the trimmed V and J ends, which lost 5 bases and 2 bases, there was a span of 13 bases. Germline V gene sequence: CDR1 SNHLY, CDR2 FYNNEI. CDR3 DNA sequence: TGTGCCAGCAGTAGGGACTCGGCGGGCAATCAGCCCCAGCATTTT. Its protein product is CASSRDSAGNQPQHF.

In regard to this clonotype: Possible read error: a much larger clone is one base away. V usage is TRBV29-1 and J usage is TRBJ1-5; D perhaps matches TRBD1 (5 bases). Germline CDR1 is SQVTM and CDR2 is ANQGSEA. CDR3 size: 13 residues. CDR3 protein: CSVGGTENQPQDF. CDR3 coding DNA: TGCAGCGTTGGGGGGACTGAGAATCAGCCCCAGGATTTT.

This clonotype occurred many times. The V call is TRBV6-5, the J call TRBJ1-2; 9 nucleotides match TRBD1. CDR1 and CDR2 from the germline V gene are MNHEY and SVGAGI. The CDR3 is made up of 15 amino acids. Unmatched junction bases numbered 11, after V lost 8 bases and J lost 4 bases. CDR3 nucleotides: TGTGCCAGCGTCACGTCACCGGGACAGGGCTATGGCTACACCTTC. Translation: CASVTSPGQGYGYTF.

There are a few counts of this clonotype. The J gene is TRBJ2-7, the V gene TRBV28; 9 bases fit TRBD1. J was trimmed by 3 bases and V by 3 bases; bases with no gene match: 18. This CDR3 region has 19 residues. Germline lookup yields CDR1 MDHEN and CDR2 SYDVKM. CDR3 residues: CASSFPRRVQGAKYYEQYF. The CDR3 coding sequence is TGTGCCAGCAGTTTCCCAAGGAGAGTACAGGGGGCCAAATACTACGAGCAGTACTTC.

The table lists this clonotype with many counts. The rearrangement joins TRBV4-1 to TRBJ2-2, with 8 bases that match TRBD1. The CDR3 totals 15 residues. V lost 3 bases and J lost 6; bases outside the gene matches: 6. CDR1 and CDR2 (germline): MGHRA, YSYEKL. The CDR3 DNA reads as TGCGCCAGCAGCCACTTAATACAGGGGGCCGGGGAGCTGTTTTTT. The encoded protein is CASSHLIQGAGELFF.

This clonotype was observed many times. This chain joins TRBV7-8 and TRBJ2-5; 12 nucleotides line up with TRBD2. This CDR3 has 16 residues. Per the germline V gene, CDR1 is SGHVS and CDR2 is FQNEAQ. J was trimmed by 2 bases and V by 2 bases; bases with no gene match: 3. The DNA of the CDR3 is TGTGCCAGCAGCTTAACGACTAGCGGGAGACAAGAGACCCAGTACTTC. Protein sequence: CASSLTTSGRQETQYF. The entire variable domain, with the rest obtained from reference TRBV7-8 and TRBJ2-5, is as follows: GAGVSQSPRYKVAKRGQDVALRCDPISGHVSLFWYQQALGQGPEFLTYFQNEAQLDKSGLPSDRFFAERPEGSVSTLKIQRTQQEDSAVYLCASSLTTSGRQETQYFGPGTRLLVL.

This clonotype was detected ten times or more. J is TRBJ2-7 and V is TRBV5-1; 9 positions agree with TRBD2. This CDR3 comprises 16 residues. Trimming at V came to 4 bases and at J to 0 bases, leaving 8 bases not matched to a gene. Germline lookup yields CDR1 SGHRS and CDR2 YFSETQ. The CDR3 loop is CASSAALSGSSYEQYF. Written as DNA, the CDR3 is TGCGCCAGCAGCGCAGCCCTTAGCGGGAGCTCCTACGAGCAGTACTTC.

This clonotype was recorded many times. This chain uses TRBV29-1 with TRBJ2-5; 8 nucleotides match TRBD1. J was trimmed by 4 bases and V by 4 bases; bases with no gene match: 8. The CDR3 totals 14 residues. Germline CDR1 SQVTM, CDR2 ANQGSEA. CDR3 sequence reads: CSVVGRTGRETQYF. The CDR3 DNA reads TGCAGCGTTGTTGGGAGGACAGGGCGAGAGACCCAGTACTTC.

This clonotype was seen a handful of times. The chain combines TRBV27 with TRBJ2-7, with D maybe TRBD1 (6 bases). The CDR3 sequence is 15 residues long. Trimming removed 0 bases from V and 1 base from J, with 10 bases in between. The germline V gene has CDR1 MNHEY and CDR2 SMNVEV (reference sequence). The DNA of the CDR3 is TGTGCCAGCAGTTTATCCCGGGACACATCCTACGAGCAGTACTTC. This gives the protein CASSLSRDTSYEQYF.

The sample holds many counts of this clonotype. The chain combines TRBV7-3 with TRBJ1-1; 10 bases align to TRBD1. Germline V gives CDR1 SGHTA, CDR2 FQGTGA. The CDR3 is made up of 16 amino acids. The V gene end was trimmed by 9 bases and the J gene end by 2 bases; junction bases not matched to a gene: 12. The CDR3 DNA sequence: TGTGCCAGGTCACCGGGGACAGGGGAGAACAACACTGAAGCTTTCTTT. Its translation: CARSPGTGENNTEAFF.

The sample holds many counts of this clonotype. The chain couples TRBV19 to TRBJ1-2; 9 positions agree with TRBD1. J lost 7 bases, V lost 0 bases, and 9 bases had no gene match. Looked up from germline, CDR1 is LNHDA and CDR2 is SQIVND (reference sequence). The length of the CDR3 is 16 residues. CDR3 residues: CASSIEGTGTLVGYTF. The CDR3 nucleotides read TGTGCCAGTAGTATAGAAGGGACAGGGACATTAGTTGGCTACACCTTC.

This clonotype showed up many times. The chain couples TRBV28 to TRBJ2-7, with 7 bases fitting TRBD1. The trim removed 4 bases at V and 3 bases at J, leaving 12 bases unmatched. The CDR3 loop spans 16 amino acids. Germline CDR1 MDHEN, CDR2 SYDVKM. Written as DNA, the CDR3 is TGTGCCAGCAGTTACCCGGGACAGAGGTTGGGCTACGAGCAGTACTTC. Its protein product is CASSYPGQRLGYEQYF.

This clonotype has at least ten counts. The rearrangement links TRBV11-2 to TRBJ2-2; tentative D call: TRBD2 (5 bases). This CDR3 spans 16 amino acids. V was shortened by 0 bases and J by 3 bases, with 11 bases between the two germline ends. The germline CDR1 and CDR2 sequences are SGHAT and FQNNGV. CDR3 bases: TGTGCCAGCAGCTTAGAGGTGTACGGGGACACCGGGGAGCTGTTTTTT. This gives the protein CASSLEVYGDTGELFF.

The chain couples TRBV20-1 to TRBJ2-7; 7 bases align to TRBD1. The CDR3 loop spans 13 amino acids. The junction had 5 bases not matched to a gene; V was cut back by 3 bases and J by 3 bases. CDR1 DFQATT and CDR2 SNEGSKA come from the germline V gene (reference sequence). The CDR3 DNA follows: TGCAGTGCTAGTAGGGACAGCAACTACGAGCAGTACTTC. Protein product: CSASRDSNYEQYF.

In this sample, this clonotype turned up many times. The CDR3 reads CAINTREDFGEQYF. The CDR3 region has the DNA TGTGCCATCAATACTAGGGAGGACTTCGGAGAGCAGTACTTC. The V gene is TRBV10-3, the J gene TRBJ2-7; D may be TRBD2 (6 bases). V lost 7 bases and J lost 7, with 20 bases in between. CDR1 is ENHRY, CDR2 SYGVKD, per germline. The CDR3 consists of 14 residues.

Concerning this clonotype itself: A read error is possible here, since a much larger clone lies one base away. The chain links TRBV10-3 to TRBJ1-2; 8 positions match TRBD1. CDR1 and CDR2 from the germline V gene are ENHRY and SYGVKD. The CDR3 runs to 15 residues. CDR3 sequence (DNA): TGTGCCATCAGTGAGCGGACAGGGACAAACTATGACTACACCTTC. The encoded protein is CAISERTGTNYDYTF.

This clonotype was seen at least ten times. This chain connects TRBV6-1 to TRBJ1-2; unclear D gene. Germline V gives CDR1 MNHNS, CDR2 SASEGT. The CDR3 consists of 14 residues. The ends were cut back, 1 base at V and 6 bases at J, with 12 bases in the middle. The CDR3 is CASSEVEGEDGYTF. CDR3 coding DNA: TGTGCCAGCAGTGAAGTGGAGGGCGAGGATGGCTACACCTTC.

The J gene is TRBJ1-3, the V gene TRBV20-1; no clear D. Trimming took 1 base from V and 2 from J, leaving 3 bases between them. The CDR3 length is 12 residues. Per the germline V gene, CDR1 is DFQATT and CDR2 is SNEGSKA (reference sequence). The CDR3 reads CSARAPGNTIYF. The DNA for the CDR3 is TGCAGTGCTAGAGCACCTGGAAACACCATATATTTT.

There are many counts of this clonotype. The V call is TRBV6-2 or TRBV6-3, the J call TRBJ2-7; 13 bases match TRBD2. Germline CDR1 is MNHEY and CDR2 is SVGEGT. This CDR3 has 15 residues. Germline trimming cut 5 bases from V and 7 bases from J; bases unmatched to any gene: 8. This CDR3 is CASSKGLAGPTEQYF. DNA of the CDR3: TGTGCCAGCAGTAAGGGACTAGCGGGACCAACTGAGCAGTACTTC.

The genes are TRBV28 and TRBJ1-1, with no clear D. The CDR3 runs 15 residues. The V gene lost 2 bases and the J gene lost 1 base, with 11 bases spanning the gap. The germline gives CDR1 MDHEN, CDR2 SYDVKM. The DNA of the CDR3 is TGTGCCAGCAGTTTAGCGTCGGCTCGGAACACTGAAGCTTTCTTT. This gives the protein CASSLASARNTEAFF.

This clonotype was seen ten or more times. This sequence joins TRBV11-3 and TRBJ1-1; the D gene is possibly TRBD1 (6 bases). V was clipped by 5 bases and J by 2 bases, with 24 bases between them. CDR1 SGHNT and CDR2 YENEEA come from the germline V gene. This CDR3 is built from 18 residues. CDR3 loop: CASSQGSGGFRENTEAFF. In nucleotides, the CDR3 is TGTGCCAGCAGCCAAGGGTCGGGGGGCTTTAGGGAAAACACTGAAGCTTTCTTT.

There are many counts of this clonotype. The chain uses TRBV5-1 and TRBJ2-7; D is ambiguous. The germline V and J ends were trimmed by 6 bases and 0 bases, with 13 bases remaining between them. The CDR3 length is 14 residues. Germline V gives CDR1 SGHRS, CDR2 YFSETQ. The CDR3 here is CASKTWTSSYEQYF. For the CDR3, the DNA is TGCGCCAGCAAGACTTGGACCAGCTCCTACGAGCAGTACTTC.